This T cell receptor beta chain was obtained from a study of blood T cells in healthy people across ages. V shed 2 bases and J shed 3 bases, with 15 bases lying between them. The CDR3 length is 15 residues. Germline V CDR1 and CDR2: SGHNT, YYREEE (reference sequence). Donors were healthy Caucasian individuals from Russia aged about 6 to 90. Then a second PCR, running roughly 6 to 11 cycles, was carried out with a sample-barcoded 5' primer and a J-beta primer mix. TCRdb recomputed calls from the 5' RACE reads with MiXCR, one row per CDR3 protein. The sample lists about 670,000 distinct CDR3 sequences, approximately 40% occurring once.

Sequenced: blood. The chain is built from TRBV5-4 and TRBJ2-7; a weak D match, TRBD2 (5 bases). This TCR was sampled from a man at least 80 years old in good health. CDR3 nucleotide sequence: TGTGCCAGCAGCTTACCTGGAGCGGCGAGCTACGAGCAGTACTTC. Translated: CASSLPGAASYEQYF.